What follows are 17 T cell receptor beta chains derived from one specimen sequenced in a study of cytomegalovirus exposure and HLA in healthy donors. PCR employed 60 Vbeta and 13 Jbeta primers. Generated by immunoSEQ multiplex PCR, the TCRdb table keeps only in-frame clones and is missing some. The sample contains 150,000 or so clones, 70% to 90% of which appear only once. The sequencing sample was made of PBMCs. All receptors come from a man aged 45-65 years in good health and CMV-seronegative.

The V and J genes are TRBV28 and TRBJ1-1, with D possibly TRBD1 on 5 matching bases. The CDR3 runs 16 residues. V lost 4 bases and J 4 bases, leaving 19 bases between the germline ends. Germline-derived CDR1 and CDR2 are MDHEN and SYDVKM. CDR3 amino acids: CASSWRGTTVGTEAFF. The CDR3, as DNA: TGTGCCAGCAGTTGGCGGGGGACTACGGTGGGCACTGAAGCTTTCTTT.

The CDR3 DNA is TGTGCCAGCAGCTTAGCGCGGGACAGGGGAAACACTGAAGCTTTCTTT. Residues: CASSLARDRGNTEAFF. The chain combines TRBV7-2 with TRBJ1-1; 10 bases align to TRBD1. V shed 0 bases and J 2 bases; nucleotides not matched to a gene: 3. This CDR3 is built from 16 residues. Germline V lookup: CDR1 SGHTA, CDR2 FQGNSA. The entire variable domain, with the rest obtained from reference TRBV7-2 and TRBJ1-1, is as follows: GAGVSQSPSNKVTEKGKDVELRCDPISGHTALYWYRQSLGQGLEFLIYFQGNSAPDKSGLPSDRFSAERTGGSVSTLTIQRTQQEDSAVYLCASSLARDRGNTEAFFGQGTRLTVV.

This clone turned up a few times. CDR3 bases: TGTGCCAGCCTTCAGGGAGGGAACACCATATATTTT. This translates into CASLQGGNTIYF. The chain couples TRBV2 to TRBJ1-3, with D perhaps matching TRBD1 (5 bases). V was pared by 8 bases and J by 7 bases, with 12 bases between. The CDR3 loop spans 12 amino acids. The germline V gene has CDR1 SNHLY and CDR2 FYNNEI.

The V gene is TRBV7-9, the J gene TRBJ2-7; perhaps TRBD1 as D (6 bases). The V and J ends lost 0 bases and 6 bases respectively, with 6 bases between them. This CDR3 has 12 residues. The germline CDR1 and CDR2 sequences are SEHNR and FQNEAQ (reference sequence). The CDR3 nucleotides are TGTGCCAGCAGCTTAGCAGGGGGCGAGCAGTACTTC. This encodes CASSLAGGEQYF.

The V call is TRBV19, the J call TRBJ1-3; no clear D gene. Germline CDR1 is LNHDA and CDR2 is SQIVND (reference sequence). The V end lost 2 bases, the J end lost 4 bases, and 12 bases lay between the germline ends. The CDR3 loop spans 15 amino acids. CDR3 protein: CASSISEVAGNTIYF. Here the CDR3 DNA reads TGTGCCAGTAGTATATCGGAGGTTGCGGGAAACACCATATATTTT.

The chain is built from TRBV4-1 and TRBJ1-1, with D possibly TRBD1 on 5 matching bases. The germline V and J ends were trimmed by 1 base and 5 bases, with 11 bases remaining between them. The CDR3 covers 14 residues. The V gene's germline CDR1 is MGHRA and CDR2 YSYEKL. This chain's CDR3 is CASSQGFGGTEAFF. CDR3 nucleotide sequence: TGCGCCAGCAGCCAAGGTTTCGGGGGTACTGAAGCTTTCTTT.

This rearrangement joins TRBV9 to TRBJ1-2; tentative D call: TRBD1 (5 bases). Germline CDR1 and CDR2: SGDLS and YYNGEE. V was shortened by 0 bases and J by 4 bases, with 13 bases between the two germline ends. This CDR3 spans 15 amino acids. The CDR3 DNA is TGTGCCAGCAGCGTAGGATCAGGACAAACCTATGGCTACACCTTC. Encoded protein: CASSVGSGQTYGYTF. Full variable domain (remainder filled in from reference TRBV9 and TRBJ1-2): DSGVTQTPKHLITATGQRVTLRCSPRSGDLSVYWYQQSLDQGLQFLIQYYNGEERAKGNILERFSAQQFPDLHSELNLSSLELGDSALYFCASSVGSGQTYGYTFGSGTRLTVV.

The chain joins TRBV27 to TRBJ1-2; perhaps TRBD1 as D (6 bases). Germline V gives CDR1 MNHEY, CDR2 SMNVEV (reference sequence). V was trimmed by 2 bases and J by 4 bases, leaving 11 bases between them. The CDR3 consists of 14 residues. The CDR3 is CASSLDRRSYGYTF. The CDR3 DNA is TGTGCCAGCAGTTTAGACAGGCGATCCTATGGCTACACCTTC.

V usage is TRBV4-1 and J usage is TRBJ2-5, with TRBD2 identical over 7 bases. V dropped 0 bases and J dropped 5; count of bases not matched to a gene: 9. In germline, CDR1 is MGHRA, CDR2 YSYEKL. CDR3 length equals 16 residues. The CDR3 loop reads CASSQEWGGSGETQYF. In DNA, the CDR3 is TGCGCCAGCAGCCAAGAGTGGGGGGGGTCCGGGGAGACCCAGTACTTC.

This chain connects TRBV5-1 to TRBJ2-3; TRBD2 might be the D (5 bases). The CDR3 spans 15 residues. Germline CDR1 SGHRS, CDR2 YFSETQ. V lost 1 base and J lost 0, with 9 bases in between. DNA of the CDR3: TGCGCCAGCAGCTTGTCGGGGTCTAGCACAGATACGCAGTATTTT. Translation: CASSLSGSSTDTQYF.

The chain combines TRBV1 with TRBJ2-5; the table's D call TRBD2 went unverified against the DNA. TRBV1 is a pseudogene segment. This CDR3 comprises 14 residues. The CDR3 sequence: CTSSQAVVVETQYF. CDR3 sequence (DNA): TGCACCAGCAGCCAAGCTGTAGTCGTGGAGACCCAGTACTTC.

The chain employs TRBV5-1 and TRBJ1-1, with a weak D call TRBD1 (6 bases). The V end lost 7 bases, the J end lost 4 bases, and 14 bases lay between the germline ends. The CDR3 runs to 13 residues. Germline CDR1 is SGHRS and CDR2 is YFSETQ. CDR3 nucleotides: TGCGCCAGCGGTACAGGGCTAGGCACTGAAGCTTTCTTT. Translated, it gives CASGTGLGTEAFF.

The rearrangement joins TRBV2 to TRBJ2-3, with no clear D. The germline V gene has CDR1 SNHLY and CDR2 FYNNEI. Between the trimmed V and J ends, which lost 7 bases and 5 bases, there was a span of 16 bases. The CDR3 consists of 14 residues. The CDR3 spells CASTASVSKDTQYF. CDR3 sequence (DNA): TGTGCCAGCACCGCGAGCGTATCAAAAGATACGCAGTATTTT.

The V and J genes are TRBV9 and TRBJ1-1; D uncertain. The germline V gene encodes CDR1 SGDLS and CDR2 YYNGEE. This CDR3 is built from 13 residues. V was clipped by 3 bases and J by 1 base, with 7 bases between them. The CDR3 spells CASSGRRNTEAFF. CDR3 DNA sequence: TGTGCCAGCAGCGGCCGGAGGAACACTGAAGCTTTCTTT.

This clone was seen just once. The chain joins TRBV6-5 to TRBJ2-7, with TRBD1 matching over 7 bases. Looked up from germline, CDR1 is MNHEY and CDR2 is SVGAGI. The length of the CDR3 is 12 residues. The ends lost 6 bases at V and 5 bases at J; junction bases unmatched: 4. DNA of the CDR3: TGTGCCAGCAGGCAGGGGGTTGACGAGCAGTACTTC. Translation: CASRQGVDEQYF.

This clone was counted once. This chain connects TRBV4-1 to TRBJ2-3; 7 nucleotides agree with TRBD1. Germline V gene data show CDR1 as MGHRA and CDR2 as YSYEKL. Losses at the gene ends were 3 bases for V and 0 bases for J; bases not matched to a gene: 6. The CDR3 totals 16 residues. CDR3 region: CASSQDTGVSTDTQYF. CDR3 coding DNA: TGCGCCAGCAGCCAGGATACAGGGGTGAGCACAGATACGCAGTATTTT.

The sample holds one count of this clone. The chain is built from TRBV5-1 and TRBJ1-1; possible D gene TRBD1, 5 bases. Trimming stripped 4 bases from V and 5 bases from J, with 24 bases between. Germline-derived CDR1 and CDR2 are SGHRS and YFSETQ. The CDR3 sequence is 17 residues long. DNA of the CDR3: TGCGCCAGCAGCCGGAATATCGATAGGGGAGGGAGGACTGAAGCTTTCTTT. Amino acid sequence: CASSRNIDRGGRTEAFF. The full variable domain, completed using reference TRBV5-1 and TRBJ1-1, is KAGVTQTPRYLIKTRGQQVTLSCSPISGHRSVSWYQQTPGQGLQFLFEYFSETQRNKGNFPGRFSGRQFSNSRSEMNVSTLELGDSALYLCASSRNIDRGGRTEAFFGQGTRLTVV.